The rows below give T cell receptor beta chains drawn from one sample of a study of cytomegalovirus exposure and HLA in healthy donors. Repertoires were generated with immunoSEQ multiplex PCR, while TCRdb's copy carries only in-frame clones and drops some. This table holds some 270,000 clones, about 93% found once. Sequencing was performed on PBMCs. All receptors come from a girl aged 2-15 years in good health and CMV-seronegative. The CDR3 runs from the conserved cysteine through the conserved F or W. The D gene is left open where the match is weak. Not every row has a clone size; where given, it reads once, few, many or a size class.

>TRBV7-9|once|.|TRBJ1-5
CASSLGGFNQPQHF
TGTGCCAGCAGCTTAGGAGGGTTCAATCAGCCCCAGCATTTT
>TRBV30|.|TRBD1|TRBJ1-6
CAWSIDRANSPLHF
TGTGCCTGGAGTATCGACAGGGCAAATTCACCCCTCCACTTT
>TRBV4-2|.|.|TRBJ1-5
CASSQESGRGQSQHF
TGTGCCAGCAGCCAAGAATCCGGCAGGGGCCAGTCCCAGCATTTT
>TRBV19|.|.|TRBJ1-5
CASSIEAGAANNQPQHF
TGTGCCAGTAGTATAGAGGCGGGAGCAGCCAACAATCAGCCCCAGCATTTT
>TRBV27|.|TRBD1|TRBJ2-7
CASSLRQGVYEQYF
TGTGCCAGCAGTTTACGACAGGGTGTCTACGAGCAGTACTTC
>TRBV19|.|.|TRBJ1-1
CASSLGAPGGAEAFF
TGTGCCAGTAGTCTGGGGGCGCCGGGGGGTGCTGAAGCTTTCTTT
>TRBV11-2|.|TRBD1|TRBJ1-5
CASSPGQAKGQPQHF
TGTGCCAGCAGCCCGGGACAGGCGAAGGGTCAGCCCCAGCATTTT
>TRBV28|.|.|TRBJ1-4
CASSFDGGTNEKLFF
TGTGCCAGCAGTTTCGACGGCGGGACTAATGAAAAACTGTTTTTT
>TRBV6-1|.|.|TRBJ2-7
CASRTTESWDYEQYF
TGTGCCAGCAGGACGACGGAAAGCTGGGACTACGAGCAGTACTTC
>TRBV28|.|.|TRBJ2-7
CASSLSTGLSYEQYF
TGTGCCAGCAGTTTATCGACAGGTCTCTCCTACGAGCAGTACTTC
>TRBV9|.|.|TRBJ2-2
CASSVVAPLNTGELFF
TGTGCCAGCAGCGTAGTGGCTCCGCTGAACACCGGGGAGCTGTTTTTT
>TRBV18|.|TRBD2|TRBJ2-5
CASSPLAGGEETQYF
TGTGCCAGCTCTCCGCTAGCGGGAGGAGAAGAGACCCAGTACTTC
>TRBV7-8|.|.|TRBJ1-1
CASSWSLVGAELNTEAFF
TGTGCCAGCAGCTGGAGTCTTGTCGGAGCCGAATTGAACACTGAAGCTTTCTTT
>TRBV28|.|.|TRBJ2-1
CASSFYSLLTRASYNEQFF
TGTGCCAGCAGTTTCTATTCACTCCTCACCAGGGCCTCCTACAATGAGCAGTTCTTC
>TRBV21-1|once|.|TRBJ1-2
CASSHDRDGYTF
TGTGCCAGCAGCCATGACAGGGATGGCTACACCTTC
>TRBV7-9|.|TRBD1|TRBJ1-2
CASSLGQGVVGYTF
TGTGCCAGCAGCTTGGGACAGGGGGTAGTTGGCTACACCTTC
>TRBV5-1|once|TRBD2|TRBJ2-7
CASSRTSLSEQYF
TGCGCCAGCAGCCGGACTAGTCTAAGCGAGCAGTACTTC
>TRBV27|.|TRBD1|TRBJ2-7
CASSLEEGAYEQYF
TGTGCCAGCAGTTTGGAAGAGGGGGCGTACGAGCAGTACTTC
>TRBV5-5|.|.|TRBJ1-2
CASWGEAYGYTF
TGTGCCAGCTGGGGGGAGGCCTATGGCTACACCTTC
>TRBV9|.|TRBD2|TRBJ2-2
CASSVTGTSGGRFTGELFF
TGTGCCAGCAGCGTAACCGGGACTAGCGGGGGGAGGTTCACCGGGGAGCTGTTTTTT
>TRBV29-1|.|.|TRBJ2-7
CSALRPSTYEQYF
TGCAGCGCCCTACGCCCGTCTACCTACGAGCAGTACTTC
>TRBV6-5|.|TRBD1|TRBJ2-1
CASSFGTGKNEQFF
TGTGCCAGCAGTTTCGGGACAGGGAAGAATGAGCAGTTCTTC
>TRBV9|.|TRBD2|TRBJ2-5
CASSVTGGAGETQYF
TGTGCCAGCAGCGTAACCGGGGGGGCAGGGGAGACCCAGTACTTC
>TRBV14|once|.|TRBJ2-7
CASSSTSREEQYF
TGTGCCAGCAGCTCTACTTCACGTGAAGAGCAGTACTTC
>TRBV7-2|.|TRBD2|TRBJ2-2
CASSLAASGRLGELFF
TGTGCCAGCAGCTTAGCAGCTAGCGGGCGGTTAGGGGAGCTGTTTTTT
>TRBV5-1|.|.|TRBJ2-3
CASSYDLGSSTDTQYF
TGCGCCAGCAGCTACGACCTGGGCTCTAGCACAGATACGCAGTATTTT
>TRBV7-6|.|.|TRBJ1-1
CASSSEGGGAEAFF
TGTGCCAGCAGCTCAGAAGGTGGGGGGGCTGAAGCTTTCTTT